This T cell receptor (beta chain) was recovered during a study of radiation and T cells in renal cell carcinoma. Time point here: blood 4 weeks post-SBRT, at nephrectomy. Indicated treatment: 15 Gy SBRT to primary tumor, nephrectomy 4 weeks later. V lost 5 bases and J lost 4, with 15 bases in between. CDR3 length equals 14 residues. From germline, CDR1 is SGHTA and CDR2 FQGTGA. TCRdb's copy holds only in-frame clones and misses some; the assay was immunoSEQ multiplex PCR. In the table there are some 78,000 clones, roughly 87% of which are singletons. The material was blood, obtained from a patient whose treatment included radiotherapy and nephrectomy. This chain uses TRBV7-3 with TRBJ2-7; no clear D gene. The clonotype originates from a woman aged 70-85 years with renal cell carcinoma. CDR3 in amino acids: CASSGYMTPYEQYF. In DNA, the CDR3 is TGTGCCAGCAGCGGCTACATGACCCCATACGAGCAGTACTTC.